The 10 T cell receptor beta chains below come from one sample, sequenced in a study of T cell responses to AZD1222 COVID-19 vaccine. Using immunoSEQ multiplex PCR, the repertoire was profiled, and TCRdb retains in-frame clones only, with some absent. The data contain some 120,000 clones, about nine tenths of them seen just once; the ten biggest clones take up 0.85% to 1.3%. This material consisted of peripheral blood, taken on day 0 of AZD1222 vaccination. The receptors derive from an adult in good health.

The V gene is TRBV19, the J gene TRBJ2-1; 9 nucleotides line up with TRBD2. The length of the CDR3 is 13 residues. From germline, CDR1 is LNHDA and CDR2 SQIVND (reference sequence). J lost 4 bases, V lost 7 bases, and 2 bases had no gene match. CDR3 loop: CASTSGNYNEQFF. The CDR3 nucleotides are TGTGCCAGTACTAGCGGGAATTACAATGAGCAGTTCTTC.

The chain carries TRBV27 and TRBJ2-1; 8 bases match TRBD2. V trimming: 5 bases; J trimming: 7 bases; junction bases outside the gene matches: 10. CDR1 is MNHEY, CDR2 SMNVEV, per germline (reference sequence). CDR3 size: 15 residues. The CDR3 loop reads CASSPREGRFNEQFF. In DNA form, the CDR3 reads TGTGCCAGCAGTCCCCGGGAGGGGAGGTTTAATGAGCAGTTCTTC.

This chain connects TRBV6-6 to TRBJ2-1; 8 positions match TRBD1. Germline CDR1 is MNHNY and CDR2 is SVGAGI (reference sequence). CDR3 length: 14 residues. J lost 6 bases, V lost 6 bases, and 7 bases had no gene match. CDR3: CASRMDRVSNEQFF. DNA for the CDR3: TGTGCCAGCAGGATGGACAGGGTCTCCAATGAGCAGTTCTTC.

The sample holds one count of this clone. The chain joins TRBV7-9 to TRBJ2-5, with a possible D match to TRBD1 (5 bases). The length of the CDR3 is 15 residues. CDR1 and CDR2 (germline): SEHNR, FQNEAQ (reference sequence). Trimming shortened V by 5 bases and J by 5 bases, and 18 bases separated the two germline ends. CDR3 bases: TGTGCCAGCAGCCTCAGAAGGGGCTCCCTGGAGACCCAGTACTTC. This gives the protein CASSLRRGSLETQYF.

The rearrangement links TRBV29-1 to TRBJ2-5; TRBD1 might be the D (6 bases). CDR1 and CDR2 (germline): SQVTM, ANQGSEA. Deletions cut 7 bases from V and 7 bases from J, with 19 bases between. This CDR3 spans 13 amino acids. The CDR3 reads CSARGPLGGTQYF. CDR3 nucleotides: TGCAGCGCCCGGGGACCCCTAGGGGGGACCCAGTACTTC.

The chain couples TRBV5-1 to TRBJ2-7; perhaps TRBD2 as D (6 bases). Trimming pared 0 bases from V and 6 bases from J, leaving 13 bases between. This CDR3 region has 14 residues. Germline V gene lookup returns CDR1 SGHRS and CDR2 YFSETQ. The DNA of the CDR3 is TGCGCCAGCAGCTTGGATGGGGCCGGGGGCGAGCAGTACTTC. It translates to CASSLDGAGGEQYF.

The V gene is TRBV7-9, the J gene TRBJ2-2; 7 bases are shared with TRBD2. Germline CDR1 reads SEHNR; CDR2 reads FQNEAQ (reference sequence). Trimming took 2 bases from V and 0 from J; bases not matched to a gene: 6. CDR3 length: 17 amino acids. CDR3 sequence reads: CASSLSRGVTNTGELFF. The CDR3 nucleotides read TGTGCCAGCAGCTTATCCCGGGGGGTGACGAACACCGGGGAGCTGTTTTTT.

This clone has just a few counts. The CDR3 coding sequence is TGCGCCAGCAGCTCCGGGACAGGGGTCTACGAGCAGTACTTC. Translated: CASSSGTGVYEQYF. The chain combines TRBV5-1 with TRBJ2-7; 10 bases align to TRBD1. Germline CDR1 is SGHRS and CDR2 is YFSETQ. Trimming removed 3 bases from V and 3 bases from J; junction bases left unmatched: 3. The CDR3 runs to 14 residues.

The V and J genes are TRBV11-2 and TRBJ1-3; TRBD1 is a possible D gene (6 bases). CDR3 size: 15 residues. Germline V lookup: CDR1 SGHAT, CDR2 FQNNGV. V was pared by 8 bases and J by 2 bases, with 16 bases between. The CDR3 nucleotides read TGTGCCAGCCACAATGCCGGGGGCCCTGGAAACACCATATATTTT. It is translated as CASHNAGGPGNTIYF. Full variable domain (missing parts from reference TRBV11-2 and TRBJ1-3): EAGVAQSPRYKIIEKRQSVAFWCNPISGHATLYWYQQILGQGPKLLIQFQNNGVVDDSQLPKDRFSAERLKGVDSTLKIQPAKLEDSAVYLCASHNAGGPGNTIYFGEGSWLTVV.

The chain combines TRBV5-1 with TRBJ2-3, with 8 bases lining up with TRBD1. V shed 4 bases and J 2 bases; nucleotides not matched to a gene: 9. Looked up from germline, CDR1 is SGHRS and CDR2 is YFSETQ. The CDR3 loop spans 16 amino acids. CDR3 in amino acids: CASSTGQGRPTDTQYF. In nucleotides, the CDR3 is TGCGCCAGCAGCACCGGACAGGGCCGCCCCACAGATACGCAGTATTTT. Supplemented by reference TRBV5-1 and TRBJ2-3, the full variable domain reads KAGVTQTPRYLIKTRGQQVTLSCSPISGHRSVSWYQQTPGQGLQFLFEYFSETQRNKGNFPGRFSGRQFSNSRSEMNVSTLELGDSALYLCASSTGQGRPTDTQYFGPGTRLTVL.